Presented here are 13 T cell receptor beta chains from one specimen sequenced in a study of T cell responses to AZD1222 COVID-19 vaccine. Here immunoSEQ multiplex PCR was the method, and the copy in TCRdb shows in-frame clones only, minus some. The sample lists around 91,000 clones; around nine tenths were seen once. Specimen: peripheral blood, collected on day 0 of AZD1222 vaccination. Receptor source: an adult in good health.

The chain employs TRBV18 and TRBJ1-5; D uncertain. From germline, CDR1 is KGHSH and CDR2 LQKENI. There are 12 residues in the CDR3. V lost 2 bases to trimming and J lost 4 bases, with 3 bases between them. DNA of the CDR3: TGTGCCAGCTCACCAGGGAATCAGCCCCAGCATTTT. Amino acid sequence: CASSPGNQPQHF.

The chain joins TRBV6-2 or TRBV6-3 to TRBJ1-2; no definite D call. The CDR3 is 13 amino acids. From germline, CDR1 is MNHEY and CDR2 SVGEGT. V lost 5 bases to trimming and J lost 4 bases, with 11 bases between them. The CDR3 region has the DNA TGTGCCAGCAGTAGTGGACCCGGCTATGGCTACACCTTC. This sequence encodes CASSSGPGYGYTF.

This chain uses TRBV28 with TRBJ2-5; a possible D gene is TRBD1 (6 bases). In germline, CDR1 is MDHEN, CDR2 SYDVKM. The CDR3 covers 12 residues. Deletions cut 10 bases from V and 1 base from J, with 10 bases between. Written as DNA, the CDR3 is TGTGCCACCAGGGGATCCCAAGAGACCCAGTACTTC. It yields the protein CATRGSQETQYF. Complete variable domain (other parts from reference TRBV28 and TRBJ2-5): DVKVTQSSRYLVKRTGEKVFLECVQDMDHENMFWYRQDPGLGLRLIYFSYDVKMKEKGDIPEGYSVSREKKERFSLILESASTNQTSMYLCATRGSQETQYFGPGTRLLVL.

CDR3 DNA: TGTGCCAGCAGCCCCCTAGGACGACGGGGTAGCAATCAGCCCCAGCATTTT. Protein product: CASSPLGRRGSNQPQHF. The chain couples TRBV9 to TRBJ1-5; D uncertain. Germline V gene data show CDR1 as SGDLS and CDR2 as YYNGEE. Trimming removed 4 bases from V and 0 bases from J, with 17 bases in between. CDR3 length: 17 residues.

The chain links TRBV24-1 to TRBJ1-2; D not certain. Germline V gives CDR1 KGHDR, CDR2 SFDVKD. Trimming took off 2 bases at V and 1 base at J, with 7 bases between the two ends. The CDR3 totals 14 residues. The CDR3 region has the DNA TGTGCCACCAGTGATTCGAGGATTAACTATGGCTACACCTTC. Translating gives CATSDSRINYGYTF.

CDR3 amino acids: CATSREGGGGYGYTF. The CDR3, as DNA: TGTGCCACCAGCAGAGAAGGAGGGGGCGGCTATGGCTACACCTTC. The chain recombines TRBV15 with TRBJ1-2; 7 nucleotides align to TRBD1. The V gene end was trimmed by 0 bases and the J gene end by 4 bases; junction bases not matched to a gene: 5. This CDR3 is 15 amino acids long. CDR1 and CDR2 from the germline V gene are LNHNV and YYDKDF (reference sequence).

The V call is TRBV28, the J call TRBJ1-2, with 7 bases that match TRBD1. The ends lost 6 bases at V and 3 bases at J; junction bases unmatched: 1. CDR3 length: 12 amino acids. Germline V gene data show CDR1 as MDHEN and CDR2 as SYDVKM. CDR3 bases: TGTGCCAGCAGGGGACAGTACTATGGCTACACCTTC. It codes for CASRGQYYGYTF.

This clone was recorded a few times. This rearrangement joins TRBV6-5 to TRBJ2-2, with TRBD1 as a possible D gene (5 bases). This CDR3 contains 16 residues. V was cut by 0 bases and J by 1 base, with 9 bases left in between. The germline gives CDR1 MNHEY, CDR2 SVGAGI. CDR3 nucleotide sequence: TGTGCCAGCAGTTACTCAGGGGAAATGAACACCGGGGAGCTGTTTTTT. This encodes CASSYSGEMNTGELFF.

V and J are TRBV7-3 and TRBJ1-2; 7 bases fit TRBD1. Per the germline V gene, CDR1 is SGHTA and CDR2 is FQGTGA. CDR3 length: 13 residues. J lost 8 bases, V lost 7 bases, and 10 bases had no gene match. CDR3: CASTPTGKEGYTF. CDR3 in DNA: TGTGCCAGCACCCCGACAGGGAAAGAAGGCTACACCTTC.

The CDR3 region has the DNA TGTGCCATACACAGGGGACAGAATGAAAAACTGTTTTTT. This encodes CAIHRGQNEKLFF. The V and J genes are TRBV6-5 and TRBJ1-4; 7 bases agree with TRBD1. Germline trimming cut 10 bases from V and 5 bases from J; bases unmatched to any gene: 7. This CDR3 spans 13 amino acids. CDR1 MNHEY and CDR2 SVGAGI come from the germline V gene.

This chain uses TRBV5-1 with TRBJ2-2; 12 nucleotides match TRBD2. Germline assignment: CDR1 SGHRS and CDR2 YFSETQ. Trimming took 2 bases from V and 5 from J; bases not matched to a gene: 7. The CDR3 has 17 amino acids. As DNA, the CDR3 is TGCGCCAGCAGCTTCCGACTAGCGGGAGAGGGAACCGGGGAGCTGTTTTTT. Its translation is CASSFRLAGEGTGELFF.

The CDR3 region has the DNA TGTGCCAGCAGCTCCTCAATAAGGGGTCCCACTGAAGCTTTCTTT. Protein sequence: CASSSSIRGPTEAFF. The chain recombines TRBV5-4 with TRBJ1-1; D might be TRBD1 (5 bases). Trimming removed 3 bases from V and 4 bases from J, with 16 bases in between. The CDR3 has 15 amino acids. Germline values: CDR1 SGHNT, CDR2 YYREEE (reference sequence). The full variable domain, rest sourced from reference TRBV5-4 and TRBJ1-1, is ETGVTQSPTHLIKTRGQQVTLRCSSQSGHNTVSWYQQALGQGPQFIFQYYREEENGRGNFPPRFSGLQFPNYSSELNVNALELDDSALYLCASSSSIRGPTEAFFGQGTRLTVV.

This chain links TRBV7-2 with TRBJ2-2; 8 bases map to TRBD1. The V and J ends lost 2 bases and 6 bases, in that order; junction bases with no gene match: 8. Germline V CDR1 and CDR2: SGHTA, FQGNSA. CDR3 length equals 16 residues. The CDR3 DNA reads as TGTGCCAGCAGCTTAAGACAGGGGTGGCAAGCCGGGGAGCTGTTTTTT. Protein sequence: CASSLRQGWQAGELFF.